Below are 5 T cell receptor beta chains sequenced from a single sample in a study of blood T cell repertoires in COVID-19. Sequencing used immunoSEQ multiplex PCR; TCRdb keeps in-frame clones, though not all of them. The sample has 200,000 to 250,000 clones; 90% are singletons. Sequenced: PBMCs or T cells enriched from blood (not recorded which). These receptors originate from a young man who had been exposed to COVID-19.

The chain recombines TRBV12-1 with TRBJ1-5; the table calls TRBD1, which could not be checked here. TRBV12-1 is reported as a pseudogene. This CDR3 is built from 17 residues. The CDR3 here is CASSFEQGQGANQPQHF. Written as DNA, the CDR3 is TGTGCCAGCAGCTTTGAGCAGGGACAGGGGGCTAATCAGCCCCAGCATTTT.

The chain employs TRBV6-2 or TRBV6-3 and TRBJ2-7; tentative D call: TRBD1 (6 bases). V lost 4 bases, J lost 3 bases, and 7 bases lay in between. The CDR3 loop spans 12 amino acids. The V gene's germline CDR1 is MNHEY and CDR2 SVGEGT. CDR3 sequence reads: CASSSQGYEQYF. The CDR3 nucleotides are TGTGCCAGCAGTTCACAGGGCTACGAGCAGTACTTC.

The chain joins TRBV18 to TRBJ1-1, with a weak D call TRBD1 (5 bases). Germline lookup yields CDR1 KGHSH and CDR2 LQKENI. The CDR3 spans 13 residues. V was cut by 4 bases and J by 0 bases, with 6 bases left in between. Here the CDR3 reads CASSQQVNTEAFF. The CDR3 nucleotides are TGTGCCAGCTCACAACAGGTGAACACTGAAGCTTTCTTT.

This sequence joins TRBV5-6 and TRBJ1-1, with a weak D call TRBD1 (5 bases). CDR3 length: 13 amino acids. V gave up 1 base and J gave up 8 bases, with 12 bases separating them. Germline CDR1 reads SGHDT; CDR2 reads YYEEEE. CDR3 loop: CASSLWSGQEAFF. The DNA of the CDR3 is TGTGCCAGCAGCTTGTGGTCCGGACAAGAAGCTTTCTTT.

J is TRBJ1-1 and V is TRBV9; D not resolved. Deletions cut 1 base from V and 2 bases from J, with 6 bases between. Per germline, CDR1 SGDLS and CDR2 YYNGEE. CDR3 length equals 13 residues. CDR3 sequence: CASSVQVNTEAFF. Written as DNA, the CDR3 is TGTGCCAGCAGCGTACAGGTCAACACTGAAGCTTTCTTT.